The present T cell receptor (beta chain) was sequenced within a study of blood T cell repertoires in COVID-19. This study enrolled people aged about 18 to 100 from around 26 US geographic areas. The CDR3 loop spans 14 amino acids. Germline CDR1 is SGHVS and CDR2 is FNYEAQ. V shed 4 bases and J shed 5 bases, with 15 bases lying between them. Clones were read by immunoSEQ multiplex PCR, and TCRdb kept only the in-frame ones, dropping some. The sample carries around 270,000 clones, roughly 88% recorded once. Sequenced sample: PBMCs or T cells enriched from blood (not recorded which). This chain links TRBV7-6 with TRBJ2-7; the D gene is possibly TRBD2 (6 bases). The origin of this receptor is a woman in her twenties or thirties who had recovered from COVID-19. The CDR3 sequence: CASSWRRGWDEQYF. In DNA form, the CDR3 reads TGTGCCAGCAGCTGGCGGAGGGGTTGGGACGAGCAGTACTTC. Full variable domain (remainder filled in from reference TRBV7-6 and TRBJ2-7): GAGVSQSPRYKVTKRGQDVALRCDPISGHVSLYWYRQALGQGPEFLTYFNYEAQQDKSGLPNDRFSAERPEGSISTLTIQRTEQRDSAMYRCASSWRRGWDEQYFGPGTRLTVT.